These 20 T cell receptor beta chains came from one sample sequenced in a study of T cells in Graves' hyperthyroidism and ophthalmopathy. The TCR beta CDR3 regions underwent amplification using RNA transcripts as the source. In the first-round RT-PCR of the TCR CDR3, the HTBI primer set was used. TCRdb passed the multiplex PCR reads through MiXCR, listing each CDR3 protein once. The table records fewer than 350,000 distinct CDR3 sequences, 15% to 20% of them present only once. The sample taken for sequencing was blood. The receptors here all came from a woman aged 40-49 years with Graves' ophthalmopathy.

CDR3 protein: CAGSGAGNQPQHF. DNA for the CDR3: TGTGCCGGATCAGGGGCGGGCAATCAGCCCCAGCATTTT. V usage is TRBV6-1 and J usage is TRBJ1-5, with a possible D match to TRBD1 (6 bases). Trimming pared 11 bases from V and 2 bases from J, leaving 13 bases between. The CDR3 is 13 residues long. CDR1 is MNHNS and CDR2 is SASEGT in the germline V gene.

The chain links TRBV30 to TRBJ1-2, with TRBD1 as a possible D gene (5 bases). V lost 8 bases and J 3 bases, leaving 13 bases between the germline ends. Germline-derived CDR1 and CDR2 are GTSNPN and SVGIG (reference sequence). The CDR3 extends over 12 amino acids. The CDR3 sequence is CAGGRGHYGYTF. CDR3 sequence (DNA): TGTGCCGGAGGGAGGGGCCACTATGGCTACACCTTC.

This clonotype was observed at least ten times. The chain recombines TRBV20-1 with TRBJ2-7, with 7 bases fitting TRBD2. The CDR3 runs to 15 residues. J lost 0 bases, V lost 3 bases, and 8 bases had no gene match. The germline V gene has CDR1 DFQATT and CDR2 SNEGSKA (reference sequence). CDR3 coding DNA: TGCAGTGCTAGTGGGGGGAGCGGGGCCTCCTACGAGCAGTACTTC. Amino acids: CSASGGSGASYEQYF.

This clonotype came up many times. The CDR3 loop is CATSDARGYQETQYF. The CDR3 coding sequence is TGTGCCACCAGTGATGCCCGGGGGTACCAAGAGACCCAGTACTTC. This rearrangement joins TRBV24-1 to TRBJ2-5; TRBD2 might be the D (6 bases). Germline V lookup: CDR1 KGHDR, CDR2 SFDVKD. Trimming took 3 bases from V and 0 from J, leaving 10 bases between them. There are 15 residues in the CDR3.

This clonotype was recorded at least ten times. The chain is built from TRBV2 and TRBJ1-5, with D perhaps TRBD1 (5 bases). This CDR3 comprises 16 residues. The germline gives CDR1 SNHLY, CDR2 FYNNEI. Trimming shortened V by 6 bases and J by 0 bases, and 15 bases separated the two germline ends. CDR3: CASSPRTTASNQPQHF. The DNA of the CDR3 is TGTGCCAGCAGCCCTAGAACGACAGCTAGCAATCAGCCCCAGCATTTT.

This clonotype was seen many times. J is TRBJ2-7 and V is TRBV6-2 or TRBV6-3; 9 nucleotides agree with TRBD1. The CDR3 length is 16 residues. Looked up from germline, CDR1 is MNHEY and CDR2 is SVGEGT. The V and J ends lost 4 bases and 7 bases, in that order; junction bases with no gene match: 14. As DNA, the CDR3 is TGTGCCAGCAGTTTGGCACCGGGACAGGGTTCTTGGGAGCAGTACTTC. Amino acid sequence: CASSLAPGQGSWEQYF.

This clonotype was found many times. The chain couples TRBV7-8 to TRBJ1-2, with D hard to call. The CDR3 contains 13 residues. V gave up 2 bases and J gave up 2 bases, with 6 bases separating them. Germline V gene sequence: CDR1 SGHVS, CDR2 FQNEAQ. The CDR3 region is CASSLSRNYGYTF. In DNA, the CDR3 is TGTGCCAGCAGCTTATCAAGGAACTATGGCTACACCTTC.

A note on this clonotype: No conserved phenylalanine or tryptophan is present at the end of the CDR3, so a read error is the likely explanation. The chain couples TRBV28 to TRBJ1-2, with D maybe TRBD1 (6 bases). The V gene's germline CDR1 is MDHEN and CDR2 SYDVKM. This CDR3 has 16 residues. CDR3 region: CASGPPGAPAGYGYTI. CDR3 bases: TGCGCCAGCGGGCCGCCGGGGGCCCCTGCTGGCTATGGCTACACCATC.

This clonotype has ten or more counts. The gene calls are TRBV12-3 or TRBV12-4 and TRBJ2-5; D could derive from TRBD1 or TRBD2 (5 bases each). The CDR3 sequence is 14 residues long. V was pared by 5 bases and J by 1 base, with 11 bases between. The CDR3 DNA follows: TGTGCCAGCAGTATAGGGACGGTCCAAGAGACCCAGTACTTC. It yields the protein CASSIGTVQETQYF.

Many counts were recorded for this clonotype. V gene TRBV18 combines with J gene TRBJ1-1; perhaps TRBD1 as D (5 bases). Per germline, CDR1 KGHSH and CDR2 LQKENI. The CDR3 is 14 amino acids. Trimming stripped 6 bases from V and 5 bases from J, with 16 bases between. The CDR3 loop is CASSALWGNTEAFF. The CDR3 DNA sequence: TGTGCCAGCTCCGCTCTGTGGGGGAATACTGAAGCTTTCTTT.

The sample holds many counts of this clonotype. The CDR3 DNA reads TGTGCCAGCAGAGACGGGAGTGAGGCCGGGGAGCTGTTTTTT. It yields the protein CASRDGSEAGELFF. This chain joins TRBV6-1 and TRBJ2-2; D might be TRBD2 (6 bases). The CDR3 length is 14 residues. Per germline, CDR1 MNHNS and CDR2 SASEGT. Trimming took off 6 bases at V and 6 bases at J, with 14 bases between the two ends.

This chain joins TRBV6-2 or TRBV6-3 and TRBJ1-5; D is uncertain. CDR1 is MNHEY, CDR2 SVGEGT, per germline. Trimming took off 2 bases at V and 7 bases at J, with 12 bases between the two ends. The CDR3 covers 14 residues. CDR3 loop: CASSYARAQQPQHF. DNA for the CDR3: TGTGCCAGCAGTTACGCCCGGGCCCAGCAGCCCCAGCATTTT.

This clonotype was seen repeatedly, ten times or more. The rearrangement uses TRBV4-1 and TRBJ2-5; 11 bases fit TRBD2. V was clipped by 4 bases and J by 2 bases; unmatched bases: 6. The CDR3 has 16 amino acids. Germline V CDR1 and CDR2: MGHRA, YSYEKL. CDR3: CASSPGTSGAQETQYF. CDR3 nucleotide sequence: TGCGCCAGCAGCCCTGGGACTAGCGGAGCGCAAGAGACCCAGTACTTC.

This clonotype was recorded many times. The chain joins TRBV10-2 to TRBJ2-2; 7 bases line up with TRBD1. Germline values: CDR1 WSHSY, CDR2 SAAADI. Trimming took 2 bases from V and 4 from J; bases not matched to a gene: 16. The CDR3 spans 19 residues. The CDR3 DNA follows: TGCGCCAGCAGTGAGAGGGTGGGACAGCAGGAAATATTCACCGGGGAGCTGTTTTTT. Protein: CASSERVGQQEIFTGELFF.

This clonotype has a count of ten or more. The rearrangement joins TRBV4-1 to TRBJ2-5; a weak D match, TRBD1 (6 bases). Germline assignment: CDR1 MGHRA and CDR2 YSYEKL. The CDR3 is 14 residues long. Trimming took off 0 bases at V and 3 bases at J, with 8 bases between the two ends. The DNA of the CDR3 is TGCGCCAGCAGCCAAGAAAACAGGGAAGAGACCCAGTACTTC. It encodes CASSQENREETQYF.

This clonotype showed up just a few times. The chain couples TRBV5-1 to TRBJ2-2, with 10 bases that match TRBD1. V shed 2 bases, J shed 4 bases, and the junction held 2 bases outside the gene matches. The CDR3 has 15 amino acids. Germline values: CDR1 SGHRS, CDR2 YFSETQ. This CDR3 is CASSFWTGGTGELFF. In nucleotides, the CDR3 is TGCGCCAGCAGCTTTTGGACAGGGGGCACCGGGGAGCTGTTTTTT. Full variable domain (outside the CDR3, taken from reference TRBV5-1 and TRBJ2-2): KAGVTQTPRYLIKTRGQQVTLSCSPISGHRSVSWYQQTPGQGLQFLFEYFSETQRNKGNFPGRFSGRQFSNSRSEMNVSTLELGDSALYLCASSFWTGGTGELFFGEGSRLTVL.

This clonotype was counted only a few times. The genes are TRBV6-1 and TRBJ2-7, with TRBD2 matching over 10 bases. The CDR3 consists of 14 residues. The germline V gene encodes CDR1 MNHNS and CDR2 SASEGT. J gave up 6 bases and V 6 bases, and 8 bases lay outside the gene matches. CDR3 in DNA: TGTGCCAGCAGCACGACTAGCGGGTACACCGAGCAGTACTTC. Its protein product is CASSTTSGYTEQYF.

This clonotype came up many times. V gene TRBV9 combines with J gene TRBJ2-5, with unresolved D. Germline assignment: CDR1 SGDLS and CDR2 YYNGEE. V lost 1 base to trimming and J lost 2 bases, with 6 bases between them. The CDR3 extends over 13 amino acids. CDR3 amino acids: CASSVSRQETQYF. The CDR3 DNA is TGTGCCAGCAGCGTAAGCAGACAAGAGACCCAGTACTTC.

This clonotype turned up a few times. Sequence at one end of the junction differs from germline and may be a read error. The gene calls are TRBV2 and TRBJ1-1, with D uncertain. The CDR3 contains 11 residues. Germline V gene sequence: CDR1 SNHLY, CDR2 FYNNEI. In DNA form, the CDR3 reads TGTGCCATCAGCGTCCCGGAACGAAACGAGTTT. Translated: CAISVPERNEF.

This clonotype was counted ten times or more. The V gene is TRBV9, the J gene TRBJ1-1; D gene unclear. CDR1 SGDLS and CDR2 YYNGEE come from the germline V gene. Trimming took off 0 bases at V and 1 base at J, with 19 bases between the two ends. The CDR3 totals 18 residues. In DNA form, the CDR3 reads TGTGCCAGCAGCGTAGAGGGAGTTTGGGGATTTACGAACACTGAAGCTTTCTTT. Translation: CASSVEGVWGFTNTEAFF. The whole variable domain, filled in from reference TRBV9 and TRBJ1-1, reads DSGVTQTPKHLITATGQRVTLRCSPRSGDLSVYWYQQSLDQGLQFLIQYYNGEERAKGNILERFSAQQFPDLHSELNLSSLELGDSALYFCASSVEGVWGFTNTEAFFGQGTRLTVV.